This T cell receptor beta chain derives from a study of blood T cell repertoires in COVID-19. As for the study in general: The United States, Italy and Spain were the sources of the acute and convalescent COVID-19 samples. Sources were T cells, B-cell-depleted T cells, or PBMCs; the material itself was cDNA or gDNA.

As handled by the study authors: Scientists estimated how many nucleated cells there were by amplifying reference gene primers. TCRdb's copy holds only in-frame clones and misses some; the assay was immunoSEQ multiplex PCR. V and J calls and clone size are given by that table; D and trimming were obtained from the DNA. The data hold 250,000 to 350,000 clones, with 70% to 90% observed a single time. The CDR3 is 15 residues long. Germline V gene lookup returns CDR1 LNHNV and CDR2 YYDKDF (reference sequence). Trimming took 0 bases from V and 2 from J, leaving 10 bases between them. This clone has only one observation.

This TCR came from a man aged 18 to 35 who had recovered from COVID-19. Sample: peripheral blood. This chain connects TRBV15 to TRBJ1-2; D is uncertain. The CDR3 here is CATSRDVYLNYGYTF. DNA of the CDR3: TGTGCCACCAGCAGAGATGTATACTTAAACTATGGCTACACCTTC.